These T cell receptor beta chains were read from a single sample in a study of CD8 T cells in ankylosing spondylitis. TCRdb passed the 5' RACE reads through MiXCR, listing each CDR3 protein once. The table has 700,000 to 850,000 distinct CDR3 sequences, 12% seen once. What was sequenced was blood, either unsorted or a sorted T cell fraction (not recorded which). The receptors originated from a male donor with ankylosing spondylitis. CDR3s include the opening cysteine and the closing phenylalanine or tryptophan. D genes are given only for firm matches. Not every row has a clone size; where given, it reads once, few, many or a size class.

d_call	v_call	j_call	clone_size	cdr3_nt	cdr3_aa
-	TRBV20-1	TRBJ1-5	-	TGCAGTGCCCTCGGACACCATAGCAATCAGCCCCAGCATTTT	CSALGHHSNQPQHF
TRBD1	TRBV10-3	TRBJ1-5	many	TGTGCCATCAGTCCCGGGACAGGGGTGGATCAGCCCCAGCATTTT	CAISPGTGVDQPQHF
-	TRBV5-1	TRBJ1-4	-	TGCGCCAGCAGCTTGAACGGGCAGTCTAATGAAAAACTGTTTTTT	CASSLNGQSNEKLFF
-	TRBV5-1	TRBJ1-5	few	TGCGCCAGCAGCCCTGGACTGATGACCAATCAGCCCCAGCATTTT	CASSPGLMTNQPQHF
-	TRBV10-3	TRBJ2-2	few	TGTGCCATCAGTCAAGGGAGCGACACGAACACCGGGGAGCTGTTTTTT	CAISQGSDTNTGELFF
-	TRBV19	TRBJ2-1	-	TGTGCCAGTAGTCGGGGGATGGACAATGAGCAGTTCTTC	CASSRGMDNEQFF
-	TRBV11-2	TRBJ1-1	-	TGTGCCAGCAGCTTTCTGGGAAAAAGGAACACTGAAGCTTTCTTT	CASSFLGKRNTEAFF
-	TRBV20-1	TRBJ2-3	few	TGCAGTACTCGGGGGTGGAAAGCAGATACGCAGTATTTT	CSTRGWKADTQYF
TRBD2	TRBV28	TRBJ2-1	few	TGTGCCAGCAGTTTTTGGGAGGGCAGCTCCTACAATGAGCAGTTCTTC	CASSFWEGSSYNEQFF
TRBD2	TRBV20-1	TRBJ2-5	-	TGCAGTGCAAGATTAGCGGGGGGCGTAAAAGAGACCCAGTACTTC	CSARLAGGVKETQYF
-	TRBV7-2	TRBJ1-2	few	TGTGCCAGCAGCTTTAGGGACCCCTATGGCTACACCTTC	CASSFRDPYGYTF
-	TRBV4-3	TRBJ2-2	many	TGCGCCAGCAGCCAAGAACCAGGCCGTCTCACCGGGGAGCTGTTTTTT	CASSQEPGRLTGELFF
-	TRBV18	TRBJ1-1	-	TGTGCCAGCTCAATACAGGGTTTCGCCACTGAAGCTTTCTTT	CASSIQGFATEAFF
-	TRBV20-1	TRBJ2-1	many	TGCAGTGCTAGAGACCCCAAAGGCTCCTACAATGAGCAGTTCTTC	CSARDPKGSYNEQFF
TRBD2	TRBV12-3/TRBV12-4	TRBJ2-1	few	TGTGCCAGCACCCCCGGACTAGCAGGAGAGCAGTTCTTC	CASTPGLAGEQFF
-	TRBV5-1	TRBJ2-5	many	TGCGCCAGCAGCTTGGGGGCAGGTACAGAGACCCAGTACTTC	CASSLGAGTETQYF
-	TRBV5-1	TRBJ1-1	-	TGCGCCAGCAGCTTCCTACAGGGAGCGACCGCTGAAGCTTTCTTT	CASSFLQGATAEAFF
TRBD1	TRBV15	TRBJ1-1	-	TGTGCCACCAGCAGAGATTATGCAGGGGGCACTGAAGCTTTCTTT	CATSRDYAGGTEAFF
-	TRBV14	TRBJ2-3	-	TGTGCCAGCAGCCTTTCGGGACTTAGCACAGATACGCAGTATTTT	CASSLSGLSTDTQYF
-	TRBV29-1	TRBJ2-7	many	TGCAGCGCTATGCGGAGATTCGGGAACGAGCAGTACTTC	CSAMRRFGNEQYF
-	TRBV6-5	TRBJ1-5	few	TGTGCCAGCAGTTATCCCCGGTGGGTTAGGGGCAATCAGCCCCAGCATTTT	CASSYPRWVRGNQPQHF
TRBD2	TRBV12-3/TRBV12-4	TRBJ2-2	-	TGTGCCAGCAGTCGCCCTAGCGGGACGGACACCGGGGAGCTGTTTTTT	CASSRPSGTDTGELFF
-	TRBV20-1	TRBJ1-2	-	TGCAGTGCTTACCCCACAGACAACTATGGCTACACCTTC	CSAYPTDNYGYTF
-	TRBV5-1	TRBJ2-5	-	TGCGCCAGCAGCACAGGGTCGGTTGAGACCCAGTACTTC	CASSTGSVETQYF
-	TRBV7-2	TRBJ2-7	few	TGTGCCAGCAGCTCCCTGATATACTACGAGCAGTACTTC	CASSSLIYYEQYF
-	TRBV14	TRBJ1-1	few	TGTGCCAGCTCCCTTCCGGGTACGATGAACACTGAAGCTTTCTTT	CASSLPGTMNTEAFF
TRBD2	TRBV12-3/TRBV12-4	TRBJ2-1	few	TGTGCCAGCAGATTCAGCGGGGCACAATACAATGAGCAGTTCTTC	CASRFSGAQYNEQFF
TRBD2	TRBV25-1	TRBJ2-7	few	TGTGCCAGCAGTCAATTGGCGGAATCTTGGCGGGAGGGCCAATACGAGCAGTACTTC	CASSQLAESWREGQYEQYF
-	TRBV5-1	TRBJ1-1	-	TGCGCCAGCAGCTTGCGCCGACTGGACGCTGAAGCTTTCTTT	CASSLRRLDAEAFF
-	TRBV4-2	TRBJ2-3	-	TGTGCCAGCAGCCAAGAGCCTTACACAGATACGCAGTATTTT	CASSQEPYTDTQYF
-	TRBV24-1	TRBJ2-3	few	TGTGCCACCAGTGATTCTCGACGGGGAAGCACAGATACGCAGTATTTT	CATSDSRRGSTDTQYF
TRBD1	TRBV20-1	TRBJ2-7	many	TGCAGTGCGGACAGGGCCTCCTACGAGCAGTACTTC	CSADRASYEQYF
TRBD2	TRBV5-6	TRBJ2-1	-	TGTGCCAGCAGCTTCCTGGGGAGGCGGGAGGCGGAGGAGCAGTTCTTC	CASSFLGRREAEEQFF
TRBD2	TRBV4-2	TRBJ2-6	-	TGTGCCAGCAGCCAAGATCGGACTAGCGGGGTACACTCTGGGGCCAACGTCCTGACTTTC	CASSQDRTSGVHSGANVLTF
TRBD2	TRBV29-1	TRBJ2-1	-	TGCAGCGTTGATACTAGCGGTGAGCAGTTCTTC	CSVDTSGEQFF
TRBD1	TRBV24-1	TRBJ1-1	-	TGTGCCACCAGTGACCCGGGACAGGGTGAAGCTTTCTTT	CATSDPGQGEAFF
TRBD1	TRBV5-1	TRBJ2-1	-	TGCGCCAGCAGCCTCGGGACAGAGTACAATGAGCAGTTCTTC	CASSLGTEYNEQFF
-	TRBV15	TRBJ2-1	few	TGTGCCACCAGCAGAGATAGTGGGCCCTACAATGAGCAGTTCTTC	CATSRDSGPYNEQFF
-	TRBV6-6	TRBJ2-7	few	TGTGCCAGCTTGGACAGATCCTACGAGCAGTACTTC	CASLDRSYEQYF
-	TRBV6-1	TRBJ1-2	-	TGTGCCAGCAGTATGGACAACCGTTCCTATGGCTACACCTTC	CASSMDNRSYGYTF
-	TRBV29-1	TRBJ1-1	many	TGCAGCGTTGTACCGGGCGCTGAAGCTTTCTTT	CSVVPGAEAFF
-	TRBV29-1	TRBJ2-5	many	TGCAGCGTTGAATCTCGCGGAGGGACCCAGGCCCAGTACTTC	CSVESRGGTQAQYF
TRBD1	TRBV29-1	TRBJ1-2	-	TGCAGCGTTAGGGGAGCAGGGGGCTATGGCTACACCTTC	CSVRGAGGYGYTF
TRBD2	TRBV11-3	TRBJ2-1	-	TGTGCCAGCAGCCGCCTAGCGGGGGGCAGGAATGAGCAGTTCTTC	CASSRLAGGRNEQFF
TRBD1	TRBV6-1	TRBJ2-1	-	TGTGCCAGCAGTAGACAGGGGCCAAGGAGTAATGAGCAGTTCTTC	CASSRQGPRSNEQFF
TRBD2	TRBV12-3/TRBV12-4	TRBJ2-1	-	TGTGCCAGCACTCTAGGGCGGGAGTCCTACAATGAGCAGTTCTTC	CASTLGRESYNEQFF
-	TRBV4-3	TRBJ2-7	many	TGCGCCAGCAGCCAAGTCGCCGGGGTAACCTACGAGCAGTACTTC	CASSQVAGVTYEQYF
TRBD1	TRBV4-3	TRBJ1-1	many	TGCGCCAGCAGCCCGGCCACAGGGGGTGAGCCTGAAGCTTTCTTT	CASSPATGGEPEAFF
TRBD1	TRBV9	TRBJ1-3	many	TGTGCCAGCAGCGCAACGGGACAGCAGCAGTCTTCTGGAAACACCATATATTTT	CASSATGQQQSSGNTIYF
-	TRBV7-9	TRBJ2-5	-	TGTGCCAGCAGACCCTATGGGGGCAGCTATCCCGAGACCCAGTACTTC	CASRPYGGSYPETQYF
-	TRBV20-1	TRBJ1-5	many	TGCAGTGCTAGGTCCCGGGGGTATCAGCCCCAGCATTTT	CSARSRGYQPQHF
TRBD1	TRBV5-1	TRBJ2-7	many	TGCGCCAGCAGCCCCGGGACAGTCAAAATCGGTTACTACGAGCAGTACTTC	CASSPGTVKIGYYEQYF